The 18 T cell receptor beta chains given below trace back to one sample, sequenced in a study of T cells in Graves' hyperthyroidism and ophthalmopathy. Amplification yielded TCR beta CDR3 regions, with RNA transcripts as the source. The TCR CDR3 was amplified in a first-round RT-PCR using the HTBI primer set. Each CDR3 protein gets one entry after TCRdb re-called the multiplex PCR reads with MiXCR. The data show more than 500,000 distinct CDR3 sequences, approximately 49% seen once. The material sequenced was peripheral blood or thyroid tissue (not recorded which). The receptors come from an adult woman with Graves' disease, either hyperthyroidism or ophthalmopathy (not recorded which).

The chain employs TRBV18 and TRBJ1-1, with a weak D call TRBD1 (5 bases). V was pared by 0 bases and J by 11 bases, with 13 bases between. CDR3 length: 13 amino acids. CDR1 KGHSH and CDR2 LQKENI come from the germline V gene. The CDR3 spells CASSPPSRGMAFF. The CDR3 coding sequence is TGTGCCAGCTCACCACCCTCACGGGGGATGGCTTTCTTT. Variable domain in full (rest from reference TRBV18 and TRBJ1-1): NAGVMQNPRHLVRRRGQEARLRCSPMKGHSHVYWYRQLPEEGLKFMVYLQKENIIDESGMPKERFSAEFPKEGPSILRIQQVVRGDSAAYFCASSPPSRGMAFFGQGTRLTVV.

This clonotype was observed once. The chain links TRBV7-2 to TRBJ1-6, with a tentative D call TRBD1 (5 bases). The CDR3 is 17 residues long. CDR1 is SGHTA, CDR2 FQGNSA, per germline. V lost 9 bases, J lost 1 base, and 19 bases lay in between. CDR3 in amino acids: CASSSRQLSSYNSPLHF. DNA for the CDR3: TGTGCCAGTAGTTCGAGACAGCTATCGTCCTATAATTCACCCCTCCACTTT.

The sample holds a few counts of this clonotype. The chain is built from TRBV2 and TRBJ1-1, with D perhaps matching TRBD1 (5 bases). The germline V gene has CDR1 SNHLY and CDR2 FYNNEI. The V and J ends lost 7 bases and 10 bases respectively, with 22 bases between them. CDR3 length equals 14 residues. In DNA, the CDR3 is TGTGCCAGCACCGGGGACGGGGTCAGCTCGCGAGCTTTCTTT. It yields the protein CASTGDGVSSRAFF.

This chain uses TRBV7-8 with TRBJ2-7; D remains unclear. Trimming took off 5 bases at V and 5 bases at J, with 7 bases between the two ends. CDR3 size: 11 residues. Germline V gives CDR1 SGHVS, CDR2 FQNEAQ. Here the CDR3 DNA reads TGTGCCAGCAGCGCCAATGACGAGCAGTACTTC. It codes for CASSANDEQYF.

The sample holds a few counts of this clonotype. The germline gene is not matched at one end of the junction; a read error may be the cause. The rearrangement uses TRBV29-1 and TRBJ2-7; 10 nucleotides match TRBD2. The CDR3 runs to 11 residues. CDR1 is SQVTM, CDR2 ANQGSEA, per germline. The CDR3 bases are TGCAGCGCTCAGGCTAGCGGGGGCACCTTCTTC. Protein: CSAQASGGTFF.

This clonotype showed up many times. CDR3 amino acids: CASSLIGRRVYGYTF. CDR3 DNA: TGTGCCAGCAGCTTAATTGGCAGGAGGGTCTATGGCTACACCTTC. This sequence joins TRBV11-2 and TRBJ1-2; D remains unclear. V was trimmed by 2 bases and J by 4 bases, leaving 14 bases between them. This CDR3 region has 15 residues. CDR1 is SGHAT, CDR2 FQNNGV, per germline. Full variable domain (rest looked up from reference TRBV11-2 and TRBJ1-2): EAGVAQSPRYKIIEKRQSVAFWCNPISGHATLYWYQQILGQGPKLLIQFQNNGVVDDSQLPKDRFSAERLKGVDSTLKIQPAKLEDSAVYLCASSLIGRRVYGYTFGSGTRLTVV.

The chain recombines TRBV2 with TRBJ2-6, with TRBD1 as a possible D gene (6 bases). The CDR3 is 16 amino acids. V shed 8 bases and J shed 0 bases, with 14 bases lying between them. Germline V gene data show CDR1 as SNHLY and CDR2 as FYNNEI. CDR3 bases: TGTGCCAGCGCACCGACAGGATCCTCTGGGGCCAACGTCCTGACTTTC. Its protein product is CASAPTGSSGANVLTF.

CDR3 nucleotides: TGTGCCAGCCACCGGGACAGCCCGAACACTGAAGCTTTCTTT. Residues: CASHRDSPNTEAFF. The chain has TRBV2 and TRBJ1-1; TRBD1 matches at 7 bases. The CDR3 covers 14 residues. After removal of 8 bases from V and 1 base from J, the junction contained 7 bases not matched to a gene. Per the germline V gene, CDR1 is SNHLY and CDR2 is FYNNEI.

This clonotype was detected only a few times. The chain combines TRBV7-9 with TRBJ1-2; 8 bases are shared with TRBD1. CDR1 and CDR2 from the germline V gene are SEHNR and FQNEAQ (reference sequence). The CDR3 has 15 residues. The V segment lost 0 bases and the J segment 6 bases; nucleotides outside the gene matches: 6. CDR3: CASSLALDREDGYTF. The CDR3 coding sequence is TGTGCCAGCAGCTTAGCCCTGGACAGGGAGGATGGCTACACCTTC.

The rearrangement joins TRBV12-3 or TRBV12-4 to TRBJ1-2; tentatively, D is TRBD1 (6 bases). The ends were cut back, 5 bases at V and 8 bases at J, with 18 bases in the middle. This CDR3 is 14 amino acids long. As DNA, the CDR3 is TGTGCCAGCAGTCCCGGCCTCAGGGGCAGCGGCTACACCTTC. Protein product: CASSPGLRGSGYTF.

The chain is built from TRBV12-3 or TRBV12-4 and TRBJ2-3; D is uncertain. Trimming left V 3 bases short and J 0 bases short, with 10 bases between. This CDR3 region has 15 residues. Here the CDR3 reads CASSFGRTSTDTQYF. The CDR3 coding sequence is TGTGCCAGCAGTTTTGGGCGTACTAGCACAGATACGCAGTATTTT.

This chain connects TRBV4-1 to TRBJ1-2; a possible D gene is TRBD1 (5 bases). Germline CDR1 MGHRA, CDR2 YSYEKL. The CDR3 is made up of 15 amino acids. Between the trimmed V and J ends, which lost 4 bases and 2 bases, there was a span of 14 bases. The CDR3 region has the DNA TGCGCCAGCAGCCCTTCAGACAGCCTAAACTATGGCTACACCTTC. The encoded protein is CASSPSDSLNYGYTF.

J is TRBJ1-1 and V is TRBV20-1; unclear D gene. The CDR3 length is 13 residues. V was pared by 1 base and J by 6 bases, with 12 bases between. Germline V lookup: CDR1 DFQATT, CDR2 SNEGSKA (reference sequence). The CDR3 region is CSARVELDAEAFF. CDR3 coding DNA: TGCAGTGCTAGAGTTGAATTGGACGCTGAAGCTTTCTTT.

This clonotype was detected only a few times. The J gene is TRBJ2-2, the V gene TRBV20-1; 9 nucleotides agree with TRBD2. V lost 4 bases and J lost 5; bases outside the gene matches: 8. The germline V gene encodes CDR1 DFQATT and CDR2 SNEGSKA (reference sequence). The CDR3 is 15 amino acids. The CDR3 sequence is CSATPPAGGTGELFF. The CDR3 DNA reads TGCAGTGCTACCCCCCCTGCGGGAGGGACCGGGGAGCTGTTTTTT.

At least ten counts were recorded for this clonotype. The chain carries TRBV12-3 or TRBV12-4 and TRBJ1-1; possibly TRBD1 for D (5 bases). V was pared by 5 bases and J by 3 bases, with 13 bases between. The CDR3 length is 14 residues. CDR3 residues: CASSPGGIDTEAFF. The DNA of the CDR3 is TGTGCCAGCAGTCCCGGGGGGATAGACACTGAAGCTTTCTTT.

This clonotype was observed at least ten times. The chain joins TRBV20-1 to TRBJ1-1; D unclear. Germline CDR1 reads DFQATT; CDR2 reads SNEGSKA (reference sequence). This CDR3 spans 13 amino acids. Deletions cut 6 bases from V and 0 bases from J, with 11 bases between. The CDR3 nucleotides read TGCAGTGCCCAGCACCGGGTGAACACTGAAGCTTTCTTT. It encodes CSAQHRVNTEAFF.

This chain links TRBV14 with TRBJ1-1; TRBD1 matches at 8 bases. Per the germline V gene, CDR1 is SGHDN and CDR2 is FVKESK. This CDR3 has 15 amino acids. J was trimmed by 1 base and V by 0 bases; bases with no gene match: 1. CDR3 bases: TGTGCCAGCAGCCAAGAGACAGGGGCGAACACTGAAGCTTTCTTT. This codes for CASSQETGANTEAFF.

This clonotype was counted once. This sequence joins TRBV7-2 and TRBJ1-5; weak D call: TRBD1 (6 bases). CDR3 length equals 14 residues. The germline V gene encodes CDR1 SGHTA and CDR2 FQGNSA. V gave up 7 bases and J gave up 1 base, with 11 bases separating them. CDR3 DNA: TGTGCCAGCACTAGGGACACCAGCAATCAGCCCCAGCATTTT. It is translated as CASTRDTSNQPQHF.